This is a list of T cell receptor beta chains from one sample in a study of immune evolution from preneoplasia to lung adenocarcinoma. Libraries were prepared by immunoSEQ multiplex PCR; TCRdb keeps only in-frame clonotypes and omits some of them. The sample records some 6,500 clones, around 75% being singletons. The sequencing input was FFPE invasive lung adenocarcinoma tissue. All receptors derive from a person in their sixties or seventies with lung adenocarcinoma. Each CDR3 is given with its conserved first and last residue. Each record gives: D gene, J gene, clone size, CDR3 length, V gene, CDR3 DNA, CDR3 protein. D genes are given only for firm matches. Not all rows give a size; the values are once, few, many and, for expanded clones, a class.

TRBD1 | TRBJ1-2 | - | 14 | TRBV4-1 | TGCGCCAGCAGCCTACCACAGGGGAACTATGGCTACACCTTC | CASSLPQGNYGYTF
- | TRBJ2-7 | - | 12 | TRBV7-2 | TGTGCCAGCAGCGTGGGGCTAGGGGAGCAGTACTTC | CASSVGLGEQYF
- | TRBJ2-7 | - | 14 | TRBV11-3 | TGTGCCAGCAGCTTAGGTCACAGCTCCTACGAGCAGTACTTC | CASSLGHSSYEQYF
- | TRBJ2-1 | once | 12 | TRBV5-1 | TGCGCCAGCAAAGACGGGTACAATGAGCAGTTCTTC | CASKDGYNEQFF
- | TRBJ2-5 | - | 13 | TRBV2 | TGTGCCAGCAGGACTGTCCCCGGGGAGACCCAGTACTTC | CASRTVPGETQYF
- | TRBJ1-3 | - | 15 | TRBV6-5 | TGTGCCAGCAGTTACAACAGGGACTCTGGAAACACCATATATTTT | CASSYNRDSGNTIYF
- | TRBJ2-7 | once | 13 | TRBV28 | TGTGCCAGCAGATTCAGGGTTGAGTACGAGCAGTACTTC | CASRFRVEYEQYF